These T cell receptor beta chains were read from a single sample in a study of cytomegalovirus exposure and HLA in healthy donors. Here immunoSEQ multiplex PCR was the method, and the copy in TCRdb shows in-frame clones only, minus some. The profile covers 160,000 or so clones, with roughly 85% appearing a single time and 1.3% taken by the ten largest. What was sequenced was PBMCs. The origin of the receptors is a woman aged 50 to 60 in good health and CMV-seronegative. Each CDR3 is given with its conserved first and last residue. D genes are given only for firm matches. Expanded clones are given a class, and other clones once, few, many or no size at all.

d_gene	abundance	j_gene	v_gene	CDR3aa	CDR3nt
TRBD1	-	TRBJ2-7	TRBV9	CASSTGDTHGYEQYF	TGTGCCAGCAGCACAGGGGACACCCACGGGTACGAGCAGTACTTC
-	-	TRBJ1-1	TRBV27	CASSFQGLAGTEAFF	TGTGCCAGCAGTTTCCAGGGACTTGCGGGCACTGAAGCTTTCTTT
TRBD2	-	TRBJ2-1	TRBV2	CASSDPSGSSYNEQFF	TGTGCCAGCAGTGATCCTAGCGGTAGCTCCTACAATGAGCAGTTCTTC
-	-	TRBJ1-2	TRBV2	CASTQGRAIAF	TGTGCCAGCACACAGGGACGGGCTATAGCCTTC
-	-	TRBJ2-1	TRBV19	CASSRELAVNNEQFF	TGTGCCAGTAGTAGGGAGTTAGCGGTCAACAATGAGCAGTTCTTC
TRBD1	-	TRBJ2-7	TRBV29-1	CSAREGQRSYEQYF	TGCAGCGCCCGCGAGGGACAGAGGTCCTACGAGCAGTACTTC
-	-	TRBJ1-1	TRBV20-1	CSAKGASEAFF	TGCAGTGCAAAAGGGGCCTCTGAAGCTTTCTTT
-	-	TRBJ1-1	TRBV18	CASSLNSGERAFF	TGTGCCAGCTCACTCAACAGCGGAGAGAGGGCTTTCTTT
-	-	TRBJ2-5	TRBV2	CASTSRGYQETQYF	TGTGCCAGCACCTCTAGGGGGTACCAAGAGACCCAGTACTTC
-	-	TRBJ2-7	TRBV2	CASSIQVSYEQYF	TGTGCCAGCAGCATACAGGTATCCTACGAGCAGTACTTC
-	-	TRBJ2-7	TRBV7-3	CASSSRRPYEQYF	TGTGCCAGCAGCTCGCGGCGTCCTTACGAGCAGTACTTC
TRBD2	-	TRBJ2-1	TRBV7-7	CASSTGLLRGGNEQFF	TGTGCCAGCAGCACAGGGCTCTTGCGGGGGGGGAATGAGCAGTTCTTC
TRBD1	-	TRBJ1-6	TRBV4-1	CASSQPGTGGHLHF	TGCGCCAGCAGCCAACCCGGGACAGGGGGTCACCTCCACTTT
TRBD1	-	TRBJ1-5	TRBV2	CASTARNRGQPQHF	TGTGCCAGCACTGCGAGGAACAGGGGTCAGCCCCAGCATTTT
-	-	TRBJ2-3	TRBV28	CASSFRQSYTDTQYF	TGTGCCAGCAGTTTTCGACAGAGCTACACAGATACGCAGTATTTT
TRBD1	-	TRBJ2-1	TRBV27	CASSPGTGGHNEQFF	TGTGCCAGCAGTCCTGGGACAGGGGGGCACAATGAGCAGTTCTTC
TRBD2	-	TRBJ2-1	TRBV5-1	CASSLASSGLYNEQFF	TGCGCCAGCAGCTTGGCGTCTAGCGGGTTATACAATGAGCAGTTCTTC
-	once	TRBJ1-2	TRBV21-1	CASSKRRTGGIYGYTF	TGTGCCAGCAGCAAAAGGCGGACAGGGGGAATCTATGGCTACACCTTC
TRBD1	-	TRBJ1-1	TRBV5-4	CASSKTGGGGPMNTEAFF	TGTGCCAGCAGCAAAACAGGGGGCGGGGGTCCCATGAACACTGAAGCTTTCTTT
TRBD1	-	TRBJ1-6	TRBV6-5	CASSPPGTGTSPLHF	TGTGCCAGCTCCCCTCCAGGGACAGGGACATCACCCCTCCACTTT
-	-	TRBJ1-5	TRBV6-1	CASSGGGNQPQHF	TGTGCCAGCAGTGGAGGGGGTAATCAGCCCCAGCATTTT
-	once	TRBJ1-1	TRBV19	CASRINGGLGNTEAFF	TGTGCCAGTCGGATCAACGGGGGGTTGGGGAACACTGAAGCTTTCTTT
-	-	TRBJ2-2	TRBV10-3	CAGGTNTGELFF	TGTGCAGGAGGAACGAACACCGGGGAGCTGTTTTTT